This TCR beta chain appears in the sequencing data of a study of T cell repertoires in cytomegalovirus infection. Study information: Well-studied HLA-B-restricted CMV epitopes were used in the study alongside recently identified HLA-C-restricted ones. Indications came from public TCR beta signatures; they pointed to CMV infection and to a matching HLA type. Study-level points and caveats: Identification of carriers of CMV plus the relevant HLA was performed using cumulative public TCR beta family frequency. HLA-C-restricted, CMV-specific TCR beta clonotypes were dominant ex vivo.

Concerning this clonotype: As yet, its antigen is unknown.

TCRdb re-analysed the reads in MiXCR, keeping a single row per CDR3 protein. Counted here are 110,000 to 150,000 distinct CDR3 sequences, 32% occurring once; the ten biggest clones make up around 50%. Germline CDR1 LGHDT, CDR2 YNNKEL (reference sequence). The V end lost 6 bases, the J end lost 2 bases, and 14 bases lay between the germline ends. The CDR3 loop spans 14 amino acids. This chain uses TRBV3-1 with TRBJ2-7; no clear D. This receptor was obtained from a human donor in good health (CMV status not recorded). Some clones in this sample may be carry-over from other donors' samples. The sample was CD8+ T cells from cultured PBMCs, taken from culture after CMV antigen stimulation. CDR3 coding DNA: TGTGCCAGCAGTTCTGGCCAGAATCCCTACGAGCAGTACTTC. It translates to CASSSGQNPYEQYF.